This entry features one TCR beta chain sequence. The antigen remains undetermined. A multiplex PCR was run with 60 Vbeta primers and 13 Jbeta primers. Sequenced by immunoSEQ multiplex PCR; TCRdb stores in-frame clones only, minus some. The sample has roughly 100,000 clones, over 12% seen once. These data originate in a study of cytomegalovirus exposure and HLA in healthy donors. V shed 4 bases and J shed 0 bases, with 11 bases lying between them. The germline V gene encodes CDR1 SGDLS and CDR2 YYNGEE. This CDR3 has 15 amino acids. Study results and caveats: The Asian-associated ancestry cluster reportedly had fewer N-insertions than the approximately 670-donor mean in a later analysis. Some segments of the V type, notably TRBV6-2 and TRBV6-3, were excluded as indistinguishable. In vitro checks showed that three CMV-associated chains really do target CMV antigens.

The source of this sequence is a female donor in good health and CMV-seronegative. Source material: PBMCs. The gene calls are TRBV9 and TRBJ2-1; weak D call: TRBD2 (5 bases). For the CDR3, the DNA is TGTGCCAGCAGCCCGACGGGGAGCTCCTACAATGAGCAGTTCTTC. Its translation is CASSPTGSSYNEQFF.